This T cell receptor (beta chain) was sequenced during a study of cytomegalovirus exposure and HLA in healthy donors. Across the whole study: Of the donors genotyped, approximately 400 in all, over 80% fell in the Caucasian-associated ancestry cluster.

Of note for this clone: Sequence at one end of the junction differs from germline and may be a read error.

In germline, CDR1 is SEHNR, CDR2 FQNEAQ (reference sequence). The CDR3 is 17 residues long. Researchers ran the PCR with 60 Vbeta and 13 Jbeta primers. Assay: immunoSEQ multiplex PCR; the TCRdb copy retains only in-frame clones and omits some. This table holds 150,000 or so clones, just under 80% found once. This receptor was taken from a woman between 40 and 55 years old in good health and CMV-seropositive. The source material was PBMCs. The chain joins TRBV7-9 to TRBJ1-2; D possibly corresponds to TRBD1 (6 bases). Here the CDR3 DNA reads TGTTCCAGCAGCTTAGACGGGAGGACCGGACAGAACTATGGCTACACCTTC. As protein: CSSSLDGRTGQNYGYTF. The whole variable domain, filled in from reference TRBV7-9 and TRBJ1-2, reads DTGVSQNPRHKITKRGQNVTFRCDPISEHNRLYWYRQTLGQGPEFLTYFQNEAQLEKSRLLSDRFSAERPKGSFSTLEIQRTEQGDSAMYLCSSSLDGRTGQNYGYTFGSGTRLTVV.